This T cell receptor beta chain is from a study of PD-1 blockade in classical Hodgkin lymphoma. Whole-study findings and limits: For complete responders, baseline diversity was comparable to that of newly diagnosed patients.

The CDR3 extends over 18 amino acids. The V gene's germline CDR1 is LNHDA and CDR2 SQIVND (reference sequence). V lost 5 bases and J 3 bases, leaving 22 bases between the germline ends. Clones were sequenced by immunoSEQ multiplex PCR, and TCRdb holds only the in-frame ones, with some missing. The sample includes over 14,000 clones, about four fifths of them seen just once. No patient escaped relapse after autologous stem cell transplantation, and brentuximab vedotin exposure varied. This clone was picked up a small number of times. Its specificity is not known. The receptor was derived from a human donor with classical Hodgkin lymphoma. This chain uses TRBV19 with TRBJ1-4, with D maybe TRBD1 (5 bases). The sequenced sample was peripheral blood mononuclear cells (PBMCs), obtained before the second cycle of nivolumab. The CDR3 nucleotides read TGTGCCAGTAGTTATATCGGACAACATCGAGGAGCTAATGAAAAACTGTTTTTT. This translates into CASSYIGQHRGANEKLFF. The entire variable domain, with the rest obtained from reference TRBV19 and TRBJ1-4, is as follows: DGGITQSPKYLFRKEGQNVTLSCEQNLNHDAMYWYRQDPGQGLRLIYYSQIVNDFQKGDIAEGYSVSREKKESFPLTVTSAQKNPTAFYLCASSYIGQHRGANEKLFFGSGTQLSVL.